The sample holds a few counts of the clone carrying this T cell receptor beta chain. Its antigen is not known. This record belongs to a study of glioma-infiltrating T cells. Points from the study as a whole: Only very few CDR3 sequences appeared in both tissue and blood. Above-expected tissue-blood divergence occurred in all gliomas, most in low-grade ones.

The iRepertoire nested amplicon-rescue multiplex PCR amplified TCR alpha and beta CDR3s from RNA. One-step reverse transcription and amplification started from approximately 100-400 ng of tissue mRNA or PBMC total RNA. One entry per CDR3 protein results from TCRdb running MiXCR on the multiplex PCR reads. Of under 150,000 distinct CDR3 sequences in the sample, 24% were seen once. V was trimmed by 1 base and J by 6 bases, leaving 11 bases between them. The germline V gene encodes CDR1 SGHRS and CDR2 YFSETQ. This CDR3 has 13 residues. Sequenced input: glioma tissue, nonneoplastic brain tissue, or PBMCs (not recorded which). The J gene is TRBJ2-7, the V gene TRBV5-1; the D call may be TRBD1 or TRBD2 (5 bases each). This receptor was taken from a human donor with low-grade glioma or glioblastoma, undergoing nonglioma brain surgery, or in good health (not recorded which). This chain's CDR3 is CASSLTIGTEQYV. The DNA for the CDR3 is TGCGCCAGCAGCTTGACTATCGGGACCGAGCAGTACGTC.